This T cell receptor (delta chain) is drawn from a study of γδ T cells in repeated Plasmodium falciparum infection. Gammadelta T cells were flow-sorted from PBMC into Vgamma9/Vdelta2+ and Vdelta2-negative populations for bulk analysis. This clone was counted ten times or more. The CDR3 contains 23 residues. V was pared by 0 bases and J by 0 bases, with 24 bases of the junction left unmatched. Germline CDR1 is TSWWSYY and CDR2 is QGS. TCRdb re-processed the multiplex PCR reads using CATT. The sample yields 70,000 to 95,000 delta-chain clones, more than 1.4% seen once. Sequencing used gamma-delta T cells from blood. The origin of this receptor is a pool of human donors (malaria-infected and uninfected, not separated). The J gene is TRDJ4, the V gene TRDV1, with 11 bases aligning to TRDD3. The CDR3 here is CALGELDDPSWGLNGGYARPLIF. CDR3 coding DNA: TGTGCTCTTGGGGAACTGGACGACCCTTCCTGGGGTTTAAATGGGGGATACGCCAGACCCCTGATCTTT.